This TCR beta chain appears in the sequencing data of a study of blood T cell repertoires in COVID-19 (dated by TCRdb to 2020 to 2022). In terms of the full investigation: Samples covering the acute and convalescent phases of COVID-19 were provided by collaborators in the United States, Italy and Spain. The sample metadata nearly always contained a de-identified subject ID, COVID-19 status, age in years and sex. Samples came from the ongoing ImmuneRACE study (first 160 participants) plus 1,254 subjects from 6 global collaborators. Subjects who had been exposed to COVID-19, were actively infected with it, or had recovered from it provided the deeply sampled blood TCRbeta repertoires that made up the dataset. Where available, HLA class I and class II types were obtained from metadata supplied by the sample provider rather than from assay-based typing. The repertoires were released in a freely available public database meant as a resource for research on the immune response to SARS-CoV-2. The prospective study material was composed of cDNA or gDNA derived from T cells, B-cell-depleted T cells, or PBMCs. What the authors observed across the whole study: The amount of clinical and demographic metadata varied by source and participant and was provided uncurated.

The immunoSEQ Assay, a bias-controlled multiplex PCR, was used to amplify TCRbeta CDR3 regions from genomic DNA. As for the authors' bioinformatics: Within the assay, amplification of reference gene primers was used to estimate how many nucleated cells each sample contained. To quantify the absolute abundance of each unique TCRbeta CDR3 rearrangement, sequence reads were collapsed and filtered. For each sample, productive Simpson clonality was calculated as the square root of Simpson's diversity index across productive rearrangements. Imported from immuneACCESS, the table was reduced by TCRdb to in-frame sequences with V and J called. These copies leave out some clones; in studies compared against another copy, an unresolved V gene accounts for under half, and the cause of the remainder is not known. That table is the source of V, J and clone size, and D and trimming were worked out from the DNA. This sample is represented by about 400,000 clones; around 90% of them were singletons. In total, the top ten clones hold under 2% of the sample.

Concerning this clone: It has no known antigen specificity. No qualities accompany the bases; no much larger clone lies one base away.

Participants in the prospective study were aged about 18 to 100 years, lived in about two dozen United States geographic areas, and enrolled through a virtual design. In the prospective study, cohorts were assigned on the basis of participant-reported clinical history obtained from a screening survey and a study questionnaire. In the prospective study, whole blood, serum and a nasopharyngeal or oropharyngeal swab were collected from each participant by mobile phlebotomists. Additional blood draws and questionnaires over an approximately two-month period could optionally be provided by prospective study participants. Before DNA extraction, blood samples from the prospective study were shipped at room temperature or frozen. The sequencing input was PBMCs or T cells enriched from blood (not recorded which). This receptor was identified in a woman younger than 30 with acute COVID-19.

The nucleotide sequence reads TGTGCCAGCAGCCGACAGGGTGAAGCTTTCTTT. It specifies CASSRQGEAFF. This sequence uses TRBV6-2 or TRBV6-3 and TRBJ1-1; the junction holds 7 bases that match TRBD1. CDR1 is given as MNHEY and CDR2 as SVGEGT, both from the germline V gene. Here V drops 6 bases and J drops 7 bases, and the junction holds 2 bases not matched to any gene. The CDR3 runs 11 residues from the cysteine to the phenylalanine. Here the CDR3 DNA is all that survives: 33 bases in frame from base 1.